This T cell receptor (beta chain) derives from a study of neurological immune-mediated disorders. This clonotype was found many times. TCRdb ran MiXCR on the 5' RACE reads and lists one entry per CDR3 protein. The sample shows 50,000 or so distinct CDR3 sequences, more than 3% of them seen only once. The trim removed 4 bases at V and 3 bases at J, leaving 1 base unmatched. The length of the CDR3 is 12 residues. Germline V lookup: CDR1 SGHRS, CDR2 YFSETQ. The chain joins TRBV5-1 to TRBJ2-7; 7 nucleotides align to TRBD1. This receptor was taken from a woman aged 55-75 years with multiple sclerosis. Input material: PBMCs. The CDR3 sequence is CASSGDSYEQYF. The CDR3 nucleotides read TGCGCCAGCAGCGGGGACAGCTACGAGCAGTACTTC.